This T cell receptor beta chain comes out of a study of blood T cell repertoires in COVID-19. Study-wide context: The samples span acute and convalescent COVID-19 from the United States, Italy and Spain. The cDNA or gDNA used as material had been derived from T cells, B-cell-depleted T cells, or PBMCs.

As originally analysed: Using reference gene primer amplification, nucleated cell counts were estimated. The protocol was immunoSEQ multiplex PCR, while the TCRdb copy is restricted to in-frame clones and leaves out a portion. V and J calls plus clone size are reproduced from that table; the DNA served to infer D and trimming. The sample includes just over 300,000 clones, about 90% of them seen just once. With 4 bases removed from V and 9 bases from J, the gap between germline ends came to 24 bases. The germline V gene encodes CDR1 SEHNR and CDR2 FQNEAQ (reference sequence). This CDR3 is built from 16 residues.

The TCR sequence derives from a man aged 18 to 29 with active or convalescent COVID-19. The chain employs TRBV7-9 and TRBJ1-1, with D maybe TRBD1 (6 bases). Sequencing was performed on peripheral blood. CDR3 region: CASSSTRDTGYRKAFF. CDR3 coding DNA: TGTGCCAGCAGCTCTACCCGGGACACCGGTTACAGAAAAGCTTTCTTT.